This T cell receptor (beta chain) was identified during a study of blood T cell repertoires in COVID-19 (dated by TCRdb to the early 2020s). With regard to the full study: Collaborator samples came from the United States, Italy and Spain and covered acute and convalescent phases of COVID-19. Subjects who had been exposed to COVID-19, were actively infected with it, or had recovered from it provided the deeply sampled blood TCRbeta repertoires that made up the dataset. Samples were obtained from the ongoing ImmuneRACE study (first 160 participants) and from approximately 1,200 subjects provided by 6 global collaborators. Where HLA class I and class II types were available, the types were taken from metadata supplied by the sample provider, not from assay-based typing. The sample metadata nearly always contained a de-identified subject ID, COVID-19 status, age in years and sex. The repertoires were released in a freely available public database intended as a resource for research on the immune response to SARS-CoV-2. The material from the prospective study consisted of cDNA or gDNA derived from T cells, B-cell-depleted T cells, or PBMCs.

The immunoSEQ Assay, a bias-controlled multiplex PCR, was used to amplify TCRbeta CDR3 regions from genomic DNA. Per the authors' processing: Nucleated cell counts per sample were estimated from amplification of reference gene primers within the assay. To quantify the absolute abundance of each unique TCRbeta CDR3 rearrangement, sequence reads were collapsed and filtered. Productive Simpson clonality was computed per sample as the square root of Simpson's diversity index over productive rearrangements. Held by TCRdb, this immuneACCESS table contains in-frame sequences only and omits some clones. Under half of the omission traces to an unresolved V gene where checked; the cause of the rest is unknown. V and J calls and clone size come straight from that table; D and trimming were deduced from the DNA. For this sample there are about 160,000 clones; approximately 82% appear just once. The top ten constitute 10% to 15% of the sample.

Summary of the overall study and its limitations: How much clinical and demographic metadata was included differed by source and by participant, and the metadata was provided uncurated.

Another Seattle source contributed samples from volunteer blood donors who had recovered from COVID-19. Each collaborating institution followed its own protocols to collect whole blood in K2EDTA tubes. For TCRbeta analysis, collaborator samples were shipped as frozen whole blood, as isolated PBMCs, or as DNA extracted from either sample type. A single count supports this clone. This clone's antigen is unknown. Base qualities were left out, and no much larger clone turns up one base away. The CDR3 sequence holds 15 residues, the cysteine and phenylalanine included. The sequence is cut down to CDR3 DNA, 45 bases in frame from base 1. The germline V gene sets CDR1 to SGHTA and CDR2 to FQGNSA. Trimming leaves V shorter by 5 bases and J shorter by 3 bases, with the junction holding 5 bases beyond the gene matches.

The TCR sequence derives from a man aged 70 or older who had recovered from COVID-19. Sample: peripheral blood. In this chain, TRBV7-2 is recombined with TRBJ2-2; TRBD1 lines up with 8 middle nucleotides. The nucleotide sequence is TGTGCCAGCAGCACCCAGACAGGGGACACCGGGGAGCTGTTTTTT. It encodes CASSTQTGDTGELFF.